A selection of T cell receptor beta chains follows, all from one sample in a study of shared clonotypes between healthy human individuals. Assay: immunoSEQ multiplex PCR; the TCRdb copy retains only in-frame clones and omits some. Among about 460,000 clones listed, around 77% were seen once. The sequencing input was PBMCs. These receptors came from a woman aged 40 to 55 in good health. Some clones in this sample may be carry-over from other donors' samples. CDR3s include the opening cysteine and the closing phenylalanine or tryptophan. Fields, in order: CDR3 DNA, CDR3 protein, D gene, clone size, J gene, V gene. The D gene is left open where the match is weak. Rows give clone size only sometimes, using once, few, many, or a class for an expanded clone.

CDR3nt: TGTGCCAGCAGTCCCCCACTTAGCGGGAGTGCAGATACGCAGTATTTT
CDR3aa: CASSPPLSGSADTQYF
d_gene: TRBD2
abundance: .
j_gene: TRBJ2-3
v_gene: TRBV28

CDR3nt: TGCGCCAGCAGAGGGACTAGCGGGAGTGGAGAGACCCAGTACTTC
CDR3aa: CASRGTSGSGETQYF
d_gene: TRBD2
abundance: once
j_gene: TRBJ2-5
v_gene: TRBV5-1

CDR3nt: TGTGCCAGCAGTGAAAAGGCGGGAGACTCCTACAATGAGCAGTTCTTC
CDR3aa: CASSEKAGDSYNEQFF
d_gene: TRBD2
abundance: .
j_gene: TRBJ2-1
v_gene: TRBV6-4

CDR3nt: TGTGCCAGCAGCTGGGGGGGAGGGCCCCCAGATACGCAGTATTTT
CDR3aa: CASSWGGGPPDTQYF
d_gene: TRBD2
abundance: .
j_gene: TRBJ2-3
v_gene: TRBV7-2

CDR3nt: TGTGCCAGCTCACCGGCAGGCGAGCAGTACTTC
CDR3aa: CASSPAGEQYF
d_gene: .
abundance: .
j_gene: TRBJ2-7
v_gene: TRBV18

CDR3nt: TGTGCCAGCAGCCCATTAACTTATGGCTACACCTTC
CDR3aa: CASSPLTYGYTF
d_gene: .
abundance: once
j_gene: TRBJ1-2
v_gene: TRBV28

CDR3nt: TGTGCCAGCAGCACCACAGGGGGCTTTGGGGCCAACGTCCTGACTTTC
CDR3aa: CASSTTGGFGANVLTF
d_gene: TRBD1
abundance: once
j_gene: TRBJ2-6
v_gene: TRBV7-3

CDR3nt: TGTGCCAGCTCACCAGGGAGGGAGCAGTACTTC
CDR3aa: CASSPGREQYF
d_gene: .
abundance: .
j_gene: TRBJ2-7
v_gene: TRBV18

CDR3nt: TGTGCCTGGAGTCGGGATAGCTTCCCTGAGGCCAACGTCCTGACTTTC
CDR3aa: CAWSRDSFPEANVLTF
d_gene: .
abundance: .
j_gene: TRBJ2-6
v_gene: TRBV30

CDR3nt: TGTGCCAGTAGTATAGGTACAGAATTAACCTACGAGCAGTACTTC
CDR3aa: CASSIGTELTYEQYF
d_gene: .
abundance: .
j_gene: TRBJ2-7
v_gene: TRBV19

CDR3nt: TGTGCCACCAGGACTAGCGGGAGCTACGAGCAGTACTTC
CDR3aa: CATRTSGSYEQYF
d_gene: TRBD2
abundance: .
j_gene: TRBJ2-7
v_gene: TRBV11-2

CDR3nt: TGCAGCGTTGACCTACGCGGGCTAGCGAGAGGTGAGCAGTTCTTC
CDR3aa: CSVDLRGLARGEQFF
d_gene: .
abundance: .
j_gene: TRBJ2-1
v_gene: TRBV29-1

CDR3nt: TGTGCCAGCAACCCGACGGGACACCTAAACTATGGCTACACCTTC
CDR3aa: CASNPTGHLNYGYTF
d_gene: .
abundance: once
j_gene: TRBJ1-2
v_gene: TRBV6-1

CDR3nt: TGTGCCAGCAGCGTTCTGGGTACCCTCTCTGGGGCCAACGTCCTGACTTTC
CDR3aa: CASSVLGTLSGANVLTF
d_gene: .
abundance: .
j_gene: TRBJ2-6
v_gene: TRBV2

CDR3nt: TGCAGCGTGGCGACTAGCGGGAGTATCAATGAGCAGTTCTTC
CDR3aa: CSVATSGSINEQFF
d_gene: TRBD2
abundance: .
j_gene: TRBJ2-1
v_gene: TRBV29-1

CDR3nt: TGTGCCAGCCAACTAGCGGGAGGGGTAGAGACCCAGTACTTC
CDR3aa: CASQLAGGVETQYF
d_gene: TRBD2
abundance: .
j_gene: TRBJ2-5
v_gene: TRBV5-6

CDR3nt: TGCGCCCCTGACCCGTTGGCGACCGGGGAGCTGTTTTTT
CDR3aa: CAPDPLATGELFF
d_gene: .
abundance: .
j_gene: TRBJ2-2
v_gene: TRBV23-1

CDR3nt: TGTGCCAGCAGTTTTATGGCCCGAGACGAGCAGTACTTC
CDR3aa: CASSFMARDEQYF
d_gene: .
abundance: .
j_gene: TRBJ2-7
v_gene: TRBV6-6

CDR3nt: TGTGCCAGCAGGTCCGGGGGTAGCACAGATACGCAGTATTTT
CDR3aa: CASRSGGSTDTQYF
d_gene: .
abundance: .
j_gene: TRBJ2-3
v_gene: TRBV28

CDR3nt: TGTGCCAGCAGCCGGCTCGACAGGGCGAACACCGGGGAGCTGTTTTTT
CDR3aa: CASSRLDRANTGELFF
d_gene: TRBD1
abundance: .
j_gene: TRBJ2-2
v_gene: TRBV7-6

CDR3nt: TGCGCCAGCAGCTTCCTAACAGGGGTGTGGGCTGAAGCTTTCTTT
CDR3aa: CASSFLTGVWAEAFF
d_gene: TRBD1
abundance: .
j_gene: TRBJ1-1
v_gene: TRBV5-1

CDR3nt: TGCGCCAGCAGCCCTTACCCGACAGAAACCAATGAGCAGTTCTTC
CDR3aa: CASSPYPTETNEQFF
d_gene: .
abundance: .
j_gene: TRBJ2-1
v_gene: TRBV5-1

CDR3nt: TGCGCCAGCAGCTCTAGCGGAGGGGGCACAGATACGCAGTATTTT
CDR3aa: CASSSSGGGTDTQYF
d_gene: TRBD2
abundance: .
j_gene: TRBJ2-3
v_gene: TRBV5-1

CDR3nt: TGTGCCAGCAGTGTAGGGGTGGGACAGAAGGCTTTCTTT
CDR3aa: CASSVGVGQKAFF
d_gene: TRBD1
abundance: .
j_gene: TRBJ1-1
v_gene: TRBV2

CDR3nt: TGCGCCAGCATTTATAGCGGGAGTCTGAATGAGCAGTTCTTC
CDR3aa: CASIYSGSLNEQFF
d_gene: TRBD2
abundance: .
j_gene: TRBJ2-1
v_gene: TRBV10-2

CDR3nt: TGTGCCAGCTCACCCGGGGCCCCCCAAGAGACCCAGTACTTC
CDR3aa: CASSPGAPQETQYF
d_gene: .
abundance: .
j_gene: TRBJ2-5
v_gene: TRBV18

CDR3nt: TGTGCCAGCAATGGGCGGAGGCGGGAGACCCAGTACTTC
CDR3aa: CASNGRRRETQYF
d_gene: .
abundance: .
j_gene: TRBJ2-5
v_gene: TRBV28

CDR3nt: TGTGCCTGGAGTGTACTTCGGGGGGCTAGCGAAAAACTGTTTTTT
CDR3aa: CAWSVLRGASEKLFF
d_gene: .
abundance: .
j_gene: TRBJ1-4
v_gene: TRBV30

CDR3nt: TGTGCCAGCAGTACAATGGACAATGAGCAGTTCTTC
CDR3aa: CASSTMDNEQFF
d_gene: .
abundance: .
j_gene: TRBJ2-1
v_gene: TRBV2

CDR3nt: TGTGCCAGCAGAGGACAGGGGAACCGAAGGCAAGAGACCCAGTACTTC
CDR3aa: CASRGQGNRRQETQYF
d_gene: TRBD1
abundance: once
j_gene: TRBJ2-5
v_gene: TRBV2

CDR3nt: TGTGCCAGCAGTGACAGGGAAGGACAGCCCCAGCATTTT
CDR3aa: CASSDREGQPQHF
d_gene: .
abundance: .
j_gene: TRBJ1-5
v_gene: TRBV6-1

CDR3nt: TGTGCCAGCAGTTGGACGTCTAACTATGGCTACACCTTC
CDR3aa: CASSWTSNYGYTF
d_gene: .
abundance: .
j_gene: TRBJ1-2
v_gene: TRBV5-6

CDR3nt: TGTGCCTGGAGTTTCTCTATAGCGATCCAAGAGACCCAGTACTTC
CDR3aa: CAWSFSIAIQETQYF
d_gene: .
abundance: .
j_gene: TRBJ2-5
v_gene: TRBV30

CDR3nt: TGTGCCAGCAGTTTAAGGTATAACTATGGCTACACCTTC
CDR3aa: CASSLRYNYGYTF
d_gene: .
abundance: .
j_gene: TRBJ1-2
v_gene: TRBV27

CDR3nt: TGTGCCTGGGCTAGACAAGAGACCCAGTACTTC
CDR3aa: CAWARQETQYF
d_gene: .
abundance: .
j_gene: TRBJ2-5
v_gene: TRBV30

CDR3nt: TGTGCCAGCAGTGAATCAGGGGGAACTAATGAAAAACTGTTTTTT
CDR3aa: CASSESGGTNEKLFF
d_gene: TRBD1
abundance: .
j_gene: TRBJ1-4
v_gene: TRBV6-4

CDR3nt: TGTGCCAGCAGCTTAGCGGTGAGAACAGGGGGACTGGGGTCCTACGAGCAGTACTTC
CDR3aa: CASSLAVRTGGLGSYEQYF
d_gene: TRBD1
abundance: few
j_gene: TRBJ2-7
v_gene: TRBV7-2

CDR3nt: TGTGCCACCAGCAGAGATCTCAGGACAGACTCCTTCTCTGGAAACACCATATATTTT
CDR3aa: CATSRDLRTDSFSGNTIYF
d_gene: .
abundance: .
j_gene: TRBJ1-3
v_gene: TRBV15

CDR3nt: TGTGCCAGCGGCGGGAAGAGGGGCGGAGGAGAGACCCAGTACTTC
CDR3aa: CASGGKRGGGETQYF
d_gene: .
abundance: few
j_gene: TRBJ2-5
v_gene: TRBV9

CDR3nt: TGTGCCATCCGGGGGGATGGGTTGGGAGAGACCCAGTACTTC
CDR3aa: CAIRGDGLGETQYF
d_gene: TRBD2
abundance: .
j_gene: TRBJ2-5
v_gene: TRBV10-3

CDR3nt: TGTGCCAGCAGCTTAGAAATCAGGGGATATGGCTACACCTTC
CDR3aa: CASSLEIRGYGYTF
d_gene: .
abundance: .
j_gene: TRBJ1-2
v_gene: TRBV7-9

CDR3nt: TGTGCCAGCAGCATCGACAGGGGGCGCGTGGGCTACACCTTC
CDR3aa: CASSIDRGRVGYTF
d_gene: TRBD1
abundance: .
j_gene: TRBJ1-2
v_gene: TRBV5-6

CDR3nt: TGTGCCTGGAGTAGTTACACCATCTCTGGGCAGTTCTTC
CDR3aa: CAWSSYTISGQFF
d_gene: .
abundance: many
j_gene: TRBJ2-1
v_gene: TRBV30

CDR3nt: TGTGCCAGCAGCGAGACTAGCGGGGCCGCCTACGAGCAGTACTTC
CDR3aa: CASSETSGAAYEQYF
d_gene: TRBD2
abundance: .
j_gene: TRBJ2-7
v_gene: TRBV7-8